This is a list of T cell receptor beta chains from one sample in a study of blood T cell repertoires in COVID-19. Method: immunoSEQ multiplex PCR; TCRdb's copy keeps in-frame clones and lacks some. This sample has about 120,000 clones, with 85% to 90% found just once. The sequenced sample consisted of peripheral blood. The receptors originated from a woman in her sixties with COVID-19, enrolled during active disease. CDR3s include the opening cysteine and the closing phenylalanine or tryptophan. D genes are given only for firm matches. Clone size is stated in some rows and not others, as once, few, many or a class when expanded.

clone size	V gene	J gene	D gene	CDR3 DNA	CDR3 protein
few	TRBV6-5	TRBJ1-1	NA	TGTGCCAGCAGACCTATCCAGGGGACTGAAGCTTTCTTT	CASRPIQGTEAFF
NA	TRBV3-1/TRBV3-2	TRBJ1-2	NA	TGTGCCAGCAGCCGGAGGGAGTACCAAGGCTACACCTTC	CASSRREYQGYTF
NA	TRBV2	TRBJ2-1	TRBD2	TGTGCCAGCCATACTTTAGGACTAGCGGGGGGGCTAAGTTCGCGCAATGAGCAGTTCTTC	CASHTLGLAGGLSSRNEQFF
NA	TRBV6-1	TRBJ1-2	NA	TGTGCCAGCAGTGAAGGCCCGACAGAGAACTATGGCTACACCTTC	CASSEGPTENYGYTF
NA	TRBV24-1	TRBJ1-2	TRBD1	TGTGCCACCAGTGATCAAGACAGGGACTATGGCTACACCTTC	CATSDQDRDYGYTF
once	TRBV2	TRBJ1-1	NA	TGTGCCAGCAGTGAAAGTTCCGGGAGGGGGACTGAAGCTTTCTTT	CASSESSGRGTEAFF
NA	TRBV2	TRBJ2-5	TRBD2	TGTGCCAGCACCCGATGGACTAGCGGGGGGGCGGGCCAAGAGACCCAGTACTTC	CASTRWTSGGAGQETQYF
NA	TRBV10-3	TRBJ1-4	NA	TGTGCCATCAGTGAGTCTGGAGGCCGGGGAGTTAATGAAAAACTGTTTTTT	CAISESGGRGVNEKLFF
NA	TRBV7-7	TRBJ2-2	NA	TGTGCCAGCAGCTTATACGCGGGGCCATACACCGGGGAGCTGTTTTTT	CASSLYAGPYTGELFF
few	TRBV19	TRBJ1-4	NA	TGTGCCAGTAGGGAAAACCTTGAAGAGGAGCAGAAACTGTTTTTT	CASRENLEEEQKLFF
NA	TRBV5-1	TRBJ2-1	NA	TGCGCCAGCAGCTTGGGTACAGGAAAAGCTTATTCCTACAATGAGCAGTTCTTC	CASSLGTGKAYSYNEQFF
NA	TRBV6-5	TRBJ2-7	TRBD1	TGTGCCAGCAGGAGGACAGGGGCGAACGAGCAGTACTTC	CASRRTGANEQYF
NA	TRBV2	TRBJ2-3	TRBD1	TGTGCCAGCAGAGGACAGGGCACAGATACGCAGTATTTT	CASRGQGTDTQYF
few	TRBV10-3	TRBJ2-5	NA	TGTGCCATCAGTGACTCCAGGGGTGGGGAGACCCAGTACTTC	CAISDSRGGETQYF
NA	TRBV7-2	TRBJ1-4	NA	TGTGCCAGCAGCTTAGCACTAGAAAAACTGTTTTTT	CASSLALEKLFF
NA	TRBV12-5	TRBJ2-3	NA	TGTGCTAGTGGTTTCGTCCCGACTAGTTTAGCAGATACGCAGTATTTT	CASGFVPTSLADTQYF
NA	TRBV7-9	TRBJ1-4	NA	TGTGCCAGCAGCCTATCCGGTGAAAAACTGTTTTTT	CASSLSGEKLFF
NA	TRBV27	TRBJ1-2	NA	TGTGCCAGCAGTCACCCCTCACTACGGGGCTACACCTTC	CASSHPSLRGYTF
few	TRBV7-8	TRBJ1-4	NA	TGTGCCAGCAGCTCACGTCTTGACGGGGAAAAACTGTTTTTT	CASSSRLDGEKLFF
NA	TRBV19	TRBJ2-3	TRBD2	TGTGCCAGTAGTAGAGCGCGGGAGGGCACAGATACGCAGTATTTT	CASSRAREGTDTQYF
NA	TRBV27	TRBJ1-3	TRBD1	TGTGCCAGCAGTTTAGACAGGGCTGGAAACACCATATATTTT	CASSLDRAGNTIYF
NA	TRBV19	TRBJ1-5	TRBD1	TGTGCCAGTAGTATAGGGGCAGGGGGTAATCAGCCCCAGCATTTT	CASSIGAGGNQPQHF
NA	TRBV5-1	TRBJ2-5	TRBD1	TGCGCCAGCAGGAGGACAGGGGAAGAGACCCAGTACTTC	CASRRTGEETQYF